The 10 T cell receptor beta chains in this list originate from one sample, sequenced in a study of T cells and Merkel cell carcinoma outcomes. Clones were read by immunoSEQ multiplex PCR, and TCRdb kept only the in-frame ones, dropping some. Seen here are approximately 2,100 clones, 92% observed once, and the top ten hold around 5%. Sequenced input: tumor tissue from Merkel cell carcinoma. The receptors were gathered from a human donor with Merkel cell carcinoma.

The CDR3 sequence is CASSLDGNNEQFF. The CDR3 coding sequence is TGTGCCAGCAGCTTAGATGGCAACAATGAGCAGTTCTTC. V and J are TRBV11-3 and TRBJ2-1, with no clear D. The germline CDR1 and CDR2 sequences are SGHNT and YENEEA. Trimming pared 0 bases from V and 5 bases from J, leaving 5 bases between. The CDR3 covers 13 residues. The whole variable domain, remainder taken from reference TRBV11-3 and TRBJ2-1, is EAGVVQSPRYKIIEKKQPVAFWCNPISGHNTLYWYLQNLGQGPELLIRYENEEAVDDSQLPKDRFSAERLKGVDSTLKIQPAELGDSAVYLCASSLDGNNEQFFGPGTRLTVL.

The chain is built from TRBV5-1 and TRBJ2-3; 12 bases are a match to TRBD2. With 1 base clipped from V and 2 bases from J, the junction kept 8 bases outside the gene matches. CDR1 is SGHRS and CDR2 is YFSETQ in the germline V gene. There are 18 residues in the CDR3. The CDR3 region has the DNA TGCGCCAGCAGCTTGAGGACTAGCGGGACCATCATCACAGATACGCAGTATTTT. As protein: CASSLRTSGTIITDTQYF.

The chain links TRBV2 to TRBJ2-7; 12 bases align to TRBD2. The CDR3 consists of 15 residues. CDR1 and CDR2 (germline): SNHLY, FYNNEI. V was clipped by 8 bases and J by 0 bases; unmatched bases: 5. CDR3 nucleotide sequence: TGTGCCAGCCTAGCGGGAGGGCGGAGCTCCTACGAGCAGTACTTC. This translates into CASLAGGRSSYEQYF.

In this sample, this clone turned up a few times. The chain links TRBV9 to TRBJ1-5; D gene ambiguous. This CDR3 has 15 amino acids. CDR1 is SGDLS, CDR2 YYNGEE, per germline. V shed 4 bases and J shed 4 bases, with 15 bases lying between them. CDR3 sequence reads: CASSPLGGKNQPQHF. The CDR3 DNA is TGTGCCAGCAGCCCCCTTGGTGGGAAAAATCAGCCCCAGCATTTT.

This clone appeared once. The V call is TRBV11-2, the J call TRBJ1-1, with D unclear. The CDR3 contains 12 residues. V lost 3 bases and J 7 bases, leaving 9 bases between the germline ends. CDR1 is SGHAT and CDR2 is FQNNGV in the germline V gene. CDR3 sequence (DNA): TGTGCCAGCAGCTTTAATGGAGGTGAAGCTTTCTTT. Amino acid sequence: CASSFNGGEAFF.

This clone was recorded a few times. The gene calls are TRBV28 and TRBJ2-2; 12 nucleotides align to TRBD2. The CDR3 runs to 17 residues. Unmatched junction bases numbered 5, after V lost 0 bases and J lost 6 bases. Per the germline V gene, CDR1 is MDHEN and CDR2 is SYDVKM. CDR3: CASSLWELAGGPGELFF. Written as DNA, the CDR3 is TGTGCCAGCAGTTTATGGGAGCTAGCGGGAGGGCCCGGGGAGCTGTTTTTT.

The rearrangement joins TRBV7-2 to TRBJ1-1; 7 bases line up with TRBD1. The V gene's germline CDR1 is SGHTA and CDR2 FQGNSA. This CDR3 is 14 amino acids long. V shed 2 bases and J 7 bases; nucleotides not matched to a gene: 7. CDR3 sequence: CASSLRQGAGEAFF. As DNA, the CDR3 is TGTGCCAGCAGCTTAAGACAGGGCGCAGGTGAAGCTTTCTTT.

The chain uses TRBV11-3 and TRBJ2-1; maybe TRBD1 (5 bases). The V end lost 0 bases, the J end lost 3 bases, and 9 bases lay between the germline ends. Germline V gene data show CDR1 as SGHNT and CDR2 as YENEEA. CDR3 length equals 15 residues. This CDR3 is CASSLDPQGYNEQFF. CDR3 bases: TGTGCCAGCAGCTTAGATCCGCAGGGCTACAATGAGCAGTTCTTC.

The rearrangement uses TRBV7-9 and TRBJ2-7; either TRBD1 or TRBD2 may supply D (5 bases each). This CDR3 has 13 residues. Germline-derived CDR1 and CDR2 are SEHNR and FQNEAQ (reference sequence). Trimming took 5 bases from V and 3 from J, leaving 11 bases between them. The CDR3, as DNA: TGTGCCAGCAGCCCTGGGACCATCTACGAGCAGTACTTC. As protein: CASSPGTIYEQYF.

The chain employs TRBV28 and TRBJ2-7; D possibly corresponds to TRBD1 (5 bases). V was pared by 0 bases and J by 4 bases, with 7 bases between. Germline CDR1 is MDHEN and CDR2 is SYDVKM. The CDR3 loop spans 13 amino acids. The CDR3 loop reads CASSLWTVYEQYF. DNA for the CDR3: TGTGCCAGCAGTTTATGGACAGTGTACGAGCAGTACTTC. The full variable domain, completed using reference TRBV28 and TRBJ2-7, is DVKVTQSSRYLVKRTGEKVFLECVQDMDHENMFWYRQDPGLGLRLIYFSYDVKMKEKGDIPEGYSVSREKKERFSLILESASTNQTSMYLCASSLWTVYEQYFGPGTRLTVT.